Shown below are 6 T cell receptor beta chains from a single sample sequenced in a study of blood T cell repertoires in COVID-19. The data were produced by immunoSEQ multiplex PCR, yet TCRdb's version contains in-frame clones alone and is incomplete. The table records fewer than 55,000 clones, around 81% of them present only once. The specimen was peripheral blood. These receptors came from a woman aged 80 or over with COVID-19, enrolled during active disease.

The rearrangement joins TRBV5-1 to TRBJ1-1; perhaps TRBD1 as D (6 bases). Between the trimmed V and J ends, which lost 3 bases and 8 bases, there was a span of 17 bases. The CDR3 totals 14 residues. CDR1 SGHRS and CDR2 YFSETQ come from the germline V gene. Written as DNA, the CDR3 is TGCGCCAGCAGCTCAAGATTACAGGGAGCCGAAGCTTTCTTT. It is translated as CASSSRLQGAEAFF.

V gene TRBV4-1 combines with J gene TRBJ1-2, with 7 nucleotides matching TRBD1. V lost 3 bases, J lost 2 bases, and 3 bases stayed unmatched. Germline loops: CDR1 MGHRA, CDR2 YSYEKL. This CDR3 is built from 14 residues. This CDR3 reads CASSQGTANYGYTF. The CDR3 nucleotides are TGCGCCAGCAGCCAGGGGACAGCAAACTATGGCTACACCTTC.

The rearrangement links TRBV5-1 to TRBJ2-1, with TRBD1 identical over 10 bases. Trimming cost V 0 bases and J 0 bases; bases outside gene matches: 6. The CDR3 runs 18 residues. Per the germline V gene, CDR1 is SGHRS and CDR2 is YFSETQ. The CDR3 coding sequence is TGCGCCAGCAGCTTGGAGACAGGGGGCGGAAGCTCCTACAATGAGCAGTTCTTC. Translated, it gives CASSLETGGGSSYNEQFF.

The CDR3 DNA reads TGTGCCAGCAGTATGTACATAAACTATGGCTACACCTTC. As protein: CASSMYINYGYTF. V is TRBV2 and J is TRBJ1-2, with D hard to call. The CDR3 sequence is 13 residues long. The germline V gene encodes CDR1 SNHLY and CDR2 FYNNEI. Trimming removed 5 bases from V and 2 bases from J, with 9 bases in between.

J is TRBJ1-1 and V is TRBV6-5; D ambiguous. CDR3 length: 14 residues. V lost 7 bases to trimming and J lost 2 bases, with 14 bases between them. Germline CDR1 MNHEY, CDR2 SVGAGI. CDR3 in amino acids: CASKAPAGNTEAFF. In DNA, the CDR3 is TGTGCCAGCAAGGCCCCGGCGGGAAACACTGAAGCTTTCTTT.

This clone was detected a few times. The chain links TRBV30 to TRBJ2-7; unclear D gene. Germline loops: CDR1 GTSNPN, CDR2 SVGIG (reference sequence). With 0 bases removed from V and 4 bases from J, the gap between germline ends came to 7 bases. This CDR3 has 12 amino acids. The CDR3 loop reads CAWSVTLYEQYF. CDR3 in DNA: TGTGCCTGGAGTGTAACTTTATACGAGCAGTACTTC.